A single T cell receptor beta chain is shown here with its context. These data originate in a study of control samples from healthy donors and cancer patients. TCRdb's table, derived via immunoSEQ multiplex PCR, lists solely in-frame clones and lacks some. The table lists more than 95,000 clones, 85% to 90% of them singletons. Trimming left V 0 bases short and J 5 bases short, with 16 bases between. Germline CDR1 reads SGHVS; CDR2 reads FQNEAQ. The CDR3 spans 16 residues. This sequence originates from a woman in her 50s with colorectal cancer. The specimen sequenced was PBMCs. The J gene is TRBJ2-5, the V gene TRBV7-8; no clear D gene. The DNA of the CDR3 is TGTGCCAGCAGCTTAGCGTTGTCGAGATTGTGGGAGACCCAGTACTTC. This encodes CASSLALSRLWETQYF.